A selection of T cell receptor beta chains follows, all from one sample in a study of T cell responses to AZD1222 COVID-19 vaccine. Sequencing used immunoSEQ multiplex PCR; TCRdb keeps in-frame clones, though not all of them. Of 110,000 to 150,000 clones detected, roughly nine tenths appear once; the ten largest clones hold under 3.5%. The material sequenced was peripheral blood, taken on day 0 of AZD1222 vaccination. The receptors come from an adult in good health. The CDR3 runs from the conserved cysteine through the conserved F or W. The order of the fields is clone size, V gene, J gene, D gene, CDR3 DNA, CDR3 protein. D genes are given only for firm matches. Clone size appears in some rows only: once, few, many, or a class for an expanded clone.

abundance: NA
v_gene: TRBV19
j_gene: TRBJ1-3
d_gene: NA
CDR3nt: TGTGCCAGTACCACCCTTAATGGAAACACCATATATTTT
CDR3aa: CASTTLNGNTIYF

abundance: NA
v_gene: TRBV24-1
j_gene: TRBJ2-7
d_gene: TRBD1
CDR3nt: TGTGCCACATCGACAGGGGGCTCGGGCGAGCAGTACTTC
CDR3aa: CATSTGGSGEQYF

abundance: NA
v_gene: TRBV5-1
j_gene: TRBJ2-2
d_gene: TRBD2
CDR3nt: TGCGCCAGCTGCTCGACTAGCGGGACGAACACCGGGGAGCTGTTTTTT
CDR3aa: CASCSTSGTNTGELFF

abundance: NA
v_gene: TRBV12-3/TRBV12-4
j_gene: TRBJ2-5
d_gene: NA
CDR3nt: TGTGCCAGCAGGTCGTTTGGGGAGACCCAGTACTTC
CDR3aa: CASRSFGETQYF

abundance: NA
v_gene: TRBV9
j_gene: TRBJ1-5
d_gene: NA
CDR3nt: TGTGCCAGCAGCGTAGGTGACGGTCTGGGGCCCCAGCATTTT
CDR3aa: CASSVGDGLGPQHF

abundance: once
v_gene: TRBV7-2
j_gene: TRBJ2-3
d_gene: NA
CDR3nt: TGTGCCAGCAGCGCCCAAAGGGTAGATACGCAGTATTTT
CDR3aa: CASSAQRVDTQYF

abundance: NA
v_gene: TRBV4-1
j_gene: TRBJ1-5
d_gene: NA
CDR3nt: TGCGCCAGCAGCCAAGATGGATTTAAGGTCAGTCAGCCCCAGCATTTT
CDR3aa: CASSQDGFKVSQPQHF

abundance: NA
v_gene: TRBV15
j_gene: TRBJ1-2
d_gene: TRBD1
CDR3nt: TGTGCCACCAGCAACGGACAGGGAAGGGTTTTTCGCTACACCTTC
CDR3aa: CATSNGQGRVFRYTF

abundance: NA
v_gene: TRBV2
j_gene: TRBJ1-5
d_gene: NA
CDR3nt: TGTGCCAGCGGGTTGGGGGGCAATCAGCCCCAGCATTTT
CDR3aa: CASGLGGNQPQHF

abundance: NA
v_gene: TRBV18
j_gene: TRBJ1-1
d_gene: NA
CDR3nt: TGTGCCAGCTCACCCCAGGGTCGGGCCGGAGCTTTCTTT
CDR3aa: CASSPQGRAGAFF

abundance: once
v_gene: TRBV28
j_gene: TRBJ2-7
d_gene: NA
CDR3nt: TGTGCCAGCAGTCCATCTGGACTCGTTCACGAGCAGTACTTC
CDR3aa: CASSPSGLVHEQYF

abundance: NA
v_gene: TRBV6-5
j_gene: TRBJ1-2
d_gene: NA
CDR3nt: TGTGCCAGCAGTTTCGGACCGTATGGCTACACCTTC
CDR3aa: CASSFGPYGYTF

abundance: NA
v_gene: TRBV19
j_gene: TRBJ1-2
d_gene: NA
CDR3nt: TGTGCCAGTAGTATGGACGCCAGCTATGGCTACACCTTC
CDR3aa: CASSMDASYGYTF

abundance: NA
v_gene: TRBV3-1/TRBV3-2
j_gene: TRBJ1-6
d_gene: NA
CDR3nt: TGTGCCAGCAGCCCCGTAGTGAGCTCCTATAATTCACCCCTCCACTTT
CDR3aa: CASSPVVSSYNSPLHF

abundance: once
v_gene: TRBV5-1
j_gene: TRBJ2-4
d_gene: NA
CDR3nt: TGCGCCAGCAGCCTGACTCCCCATCTCAAAAACATTCAGTACTTC
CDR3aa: CASSLTPHLKNIQYF

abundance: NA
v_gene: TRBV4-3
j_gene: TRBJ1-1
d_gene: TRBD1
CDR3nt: TGCGCCAGCAGCCAATCCCGACAGGGGGCATGGTGGAACACTGAAGCTTTCTTT
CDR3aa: CASSQSRQGAWWNTEAFF

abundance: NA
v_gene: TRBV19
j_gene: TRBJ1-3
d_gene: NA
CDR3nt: TGTGCCAGTAGTGCCATTTATGGAAACACCATATATTTT
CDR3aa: CASSAIYGNTIYF

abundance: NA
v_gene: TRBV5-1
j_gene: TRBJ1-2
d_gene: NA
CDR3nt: TGCGCCAGCAGCTTGGCCCCCAGCTTAGCGAATGGCTACACCTTC
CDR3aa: CASSLAPSLANGYTF

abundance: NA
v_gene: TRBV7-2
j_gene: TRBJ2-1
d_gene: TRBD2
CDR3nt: TGTGCCAGCAGCCCCCGGACTAGCGGGGGGGGGCATGAGCAGTTCTTC
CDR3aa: CASSPRTSGGGHEQFF

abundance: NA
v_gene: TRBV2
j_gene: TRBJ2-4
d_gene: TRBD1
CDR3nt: TGTGCCAGCAGAGACAGGGTAGCCAGGGGCATTCAGTACTTC
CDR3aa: CASRDRVARGIQYF

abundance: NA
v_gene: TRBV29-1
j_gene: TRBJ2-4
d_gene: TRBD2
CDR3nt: TGCAGCGTCCGCCTAGCGGGAGTGCGAAACATTCAGTACTTC
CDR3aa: CSVRLAGVRNIQYF

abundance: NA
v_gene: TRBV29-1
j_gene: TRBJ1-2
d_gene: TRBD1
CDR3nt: TGCAGCGTTGATTCAACGGGACAGGGATATGGCTACACCTTC
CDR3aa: CSVDSTGQGYGYTF

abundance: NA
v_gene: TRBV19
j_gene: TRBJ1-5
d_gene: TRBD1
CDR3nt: TGTGCCAGTAGTAGGGACAGGCCATCTTATCAGCCCCAGCATTTT
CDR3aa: CASSRDRPSYQPQHF

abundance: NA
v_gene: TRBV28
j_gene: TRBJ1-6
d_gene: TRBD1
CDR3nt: TGTGCCAGCAGGGGACAGGGCGCCAGCTCCTATAATTCACCCCTCCACTTT
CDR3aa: CASRGQGASSYNSPLHF

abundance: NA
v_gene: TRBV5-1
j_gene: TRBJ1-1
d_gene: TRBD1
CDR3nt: TGCGCCAGCAGCTTGGAGGCAGGGGGCTGGGGAGCTTTCTTT
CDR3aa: CASSLEAGGWGAFF

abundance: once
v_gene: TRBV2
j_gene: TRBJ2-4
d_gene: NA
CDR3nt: TGTGCCAGCAGTGACTGGCAGGGTGTTATCGGCATTCAGTACTTC
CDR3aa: CASSDWQGVIGIQYF

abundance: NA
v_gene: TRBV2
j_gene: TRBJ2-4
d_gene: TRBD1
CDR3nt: TGTGCCAGCAGTGAAGCTGGACAGGGGATAGTGGCCAAAAACATTCAGTACTTC
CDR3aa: CASSEAGQGIVAKNIQYF

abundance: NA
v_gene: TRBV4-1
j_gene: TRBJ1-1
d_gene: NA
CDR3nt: TGCGCCAGCAGTCAAATAGGGGGCACTGAAGCTTTCTTT
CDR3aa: CASSQIGGTEAFF

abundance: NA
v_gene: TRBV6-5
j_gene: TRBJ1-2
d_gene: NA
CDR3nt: TGTGCCAGCAGTTACTCGCCGGCGAACTATGGCTACACCTTC
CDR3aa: CASSYSPANYGYTF

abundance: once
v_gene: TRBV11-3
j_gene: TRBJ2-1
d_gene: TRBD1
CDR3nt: TGTGCCAGCAGCGGGTACAGGGGCGCTGAGCAGTTCTTC
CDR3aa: CASSGYRGAEQFF

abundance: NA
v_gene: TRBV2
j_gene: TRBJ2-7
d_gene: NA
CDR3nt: TGTGCCAGCACCTCACCGGGACCTTTCTACGAGCAGTACTTC
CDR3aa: CASTSPGPFYEQYF

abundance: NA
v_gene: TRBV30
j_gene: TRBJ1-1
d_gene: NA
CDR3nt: TGTGCCTGGAGAGGCCGGCGACGGAACACTGAAGCTTTCTTT
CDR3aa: CAWRGRRRNTEAFF

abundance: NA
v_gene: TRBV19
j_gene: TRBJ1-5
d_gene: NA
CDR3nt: TGTGCCAGTAGTATAAGCGGACCGGCGACGAGTCAGCCCCAGCATTTT
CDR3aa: CASSISGPATSQPQHF

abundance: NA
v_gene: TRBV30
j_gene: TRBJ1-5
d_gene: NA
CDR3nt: TGTGCCTGGAGCTCTGGGGGGGCGGCAAGCAATCAGCCCCAGCATTTT
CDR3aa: CAWSSGGAASNQPQHF

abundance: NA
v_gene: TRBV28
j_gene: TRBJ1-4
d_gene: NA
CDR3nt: TGTGCCAGCAGTTCCTCCGGGACGGCTAATGAAAAACTGTTTTTT
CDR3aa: CASSSSGTANEKLFF

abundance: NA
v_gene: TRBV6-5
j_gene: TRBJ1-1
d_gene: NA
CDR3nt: TGTGCCAGCAGCTATGGGAGGGACACTCGGAGGGCTTTCTTT
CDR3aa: CASSYGRDTRRAFF

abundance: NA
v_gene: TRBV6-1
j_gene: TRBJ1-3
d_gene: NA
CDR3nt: TGTGCCAGCAAAGGAAGCTCTGGAAACACCATATATTTT
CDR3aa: CASKGSSGNTIYF

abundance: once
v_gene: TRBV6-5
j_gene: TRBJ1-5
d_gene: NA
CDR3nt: TGTGCCAGCAGTTACTCGAAGTTCGGGCAGCCCCAGCATTTT
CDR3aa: CASSYSKFGQPQHF

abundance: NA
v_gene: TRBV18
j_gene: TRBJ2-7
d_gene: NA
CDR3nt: TGTGCCAGCTCACCTCTTCAGGCCTACGAGCAGTACTTC
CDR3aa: CASSPLQAYEQYF

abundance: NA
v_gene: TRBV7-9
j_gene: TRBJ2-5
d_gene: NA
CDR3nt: TGTGCCAGCAGCTTAGCGGGGTGGGGGCGAGAGACCCAGTACTTC
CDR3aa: CASSLAGWGRETQYF

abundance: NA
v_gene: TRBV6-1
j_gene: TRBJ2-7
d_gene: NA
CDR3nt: TGTGCCAGCAGTGAAGTTCCCCGCGGTGCAGGGTCGGCCTACGAGCAGTACTTC
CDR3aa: CASSEVPRGAGSAYEQYF